The 9 T cell receptor beta chains given below trace back to one sample, sequenced in a study of CD8+CD57+ T cells in acquired aplastic anemia. According to the study, genomic DNA was the template for TCR beta VDJ and CDR3 profiling. Via MiXCR, TCRdb re-called the reads, giving one row per CDR3 protein. The table records 75,000 to 100,000 distinct CDR3 sequences, about 63% of them present only once. Previously, flow cytometry had revealed CD8+CD57+ cell expansion in the patients chosen for sequencing. The sample comprised sorted CD4+, CD8+, or CD8+CD57+ T cells (not recorded which) from PBMCs. The source of these receptors is a human donor with aplastic anemia.

The genes are TRBV20-1 and TRBJ2-1; D uncertain. With 7 bases removed from V and 7 bases from J, the gap between germline ends came to 20 bases. Germline CDR1 and CDR2: DFQATT and SNEGSKA (reference sequence). This CDR3 has 14 amino acids. The CDR3 DNA is TGCAGTGTTGCCGAAGACGGCGAGACTAATGAGCAGTTCTTC. Protein product: CSVAEDGETNEQFF.

V gene TRBV5-4 combines with J gene TRBJ1-2; no firm D call. Germline CDR1 SGHNT, CDR2 YYREEE (reference sequence). The CDR3 loop spans 13 amino acids. Trimming left V 1 base short and J 4 bases short, with 8 bases between. The DNA of the CDR3 is TGTGCCAGCAGCTTGCCCCCAAGCTATGGCTACACCTTC. Its protein product is CASSLPPSYGYTF.

The CDR3 is CASSEFQRRGTDTQYF. CDR3 coding DNA: TGTGCCAGCAGTGAATTCCAGCGTCGAGGAACAGATACGCAGTATTTT. This chain connects TRBV25-1 to TRBJ2-3; D is undetermined. The CDR3 spans 16 residues. The ends were cut back, 1 base at V and 3 bases at J, with 14 bases in the middle. Germline V CDR1 and CDR2: MGHDK, SYGVNS.

This clonotype came up many times. V gene TRBV5-5 combines with J gene TRBJ2-1, with TRBD2 as a possible D gene (5 bases). The CDR3 extends over 16 amino acids. The germline V gene has CDR1 SGHKS and CDR2 YYEKEE (reference sequence). V shed 3 bases and J shed 3 bases, with 16 bases lying between them. The CDR3 protein is CASSSREERNYNEQFF. CDR3 DNA: TGTGCCAGCAGCTCACGCGAGGAGCGGAACTACAATGAGCAGTTCTTC.

DNA for the CDR3: TGCAGTGCTAGAGATTGGCGGGAGACGAGCACAGATACGCAGTATTTT. Translating it yields CSARDWRETSTDTQYF. The chain links TRBV20-1 to TRBJ2-3; TRBD2 matches at 7 bases. This CDR3 spans 16 amino acids. After removal of 0 bases from V and 0 bases from J, the junction contained 6 bases not matched to a gene. Germline assignment: CDR1 DFQATT and CDR2 SNEGSKA (reference sequence).

The genes are TRBV7-8 and TRBJ2-7, with 14 bases fitting TRBD2. The CDR3 has 16 amino acids. J gave up 6 bases and V 4 bases, and 8 bases lay outside the gene matches. CDR1 and CDR2 from the germline V gene are SGHVS and FQNEAQ. CDR3 amino acids: CASSYGTSGSPLEQYF. The CDR3 bases are TGTGCCAGCAGCTACGGGACTAGCGGGAGCCCTCTCGAGCAGTACTTC.

The chain links TRBV25-1 to TRBJ1-3, with D tentatively TRBD1 (5 bases). CDR3 length equals 14 residues. CDR1 MGHDK and CDR2 SYGVNS come from the germline V gene. Trimming took 1 base from V and 9 from J, leaving 13 bases between them. The DNA of the CDR3 is TGTGCCAGCAGTGAATTTAGGGAGGGGAGCACCATATATTTT. This encodes CASSEFREGSTIYF.

As for this clonotype: This may stem from a read error, because a much larger clone lies one nucleotide away. J is TRBJ2-1 and V is TRBV6-4; TRBD2 matches at 8 bases. Germline-derived CDR1 and CDR2 are MRHNA and SNTAGT. The CDR3 sequence is 14 residues long. This CDR3 is CASSERGQENGQFF. CDR3 nucleotides: TGTGCCAGCAGCGAGCGGGGGCAAGAAAATGGGCAGTTCTTC.

This clonotype showed up just a few times. This sequence joins TRBV7-9 and TRBJ2-5; D may match TRBD1 or TRBD2 (5 bases each). This CDR3 is 16 amino acids long. With 5 bases removed from V and 4 bases from J, the gap between germline ends came to 20 bases. Germline CDR1 reads SEHNR; CDR2 reads FQNEAQ (reference sequence). In nucleotides, the CDR3 is TGTGCCAGCAGCCTAGGGGTTCCGGGGCGTCGAGAGACCCAGTACTTC. Its translation: CASSLGVPGRRETQYF. Together with reference TRBV7-9 and TRBJ2-5, the CDR3 gives the full variable domain: DTGVSQNPRHKITKRGQNVTFRCDPISEHNRLYWYRQTLGQGPEFLTYFQNEAQLEKSRLLSDRFSAERPKGSFSTLEIQRTEQGDSAMYLCASSLGVPGRRETQYFGPGTRLLVL.